This T cell receptor beta chain comes out of a study of CD8 T cells in ankylosing spondylitis. Libraries for TCR beta were made by quantitative 5'-RACE with molecular barcodes. TCRdb re-called the 5' RACE reads through MiXCR, storing one row per CDR3 protein. Counted here are 200,000 to 250,000 distinct CDR3 sequences, around 18% occurring once; the ten biggest clones make up approximately 46%. Findings and limits, study-wide: Characteristic, it appeared, of ankylosing spondylitis blood was a TCR beta motif of several highly homologous variants. The authors reported significant enrichment of disease-linked clones in matched ankylosing spondylitis synovial fluid. With a CD8+ phenotype, disease-linked clones were relatively rare in peripheral blood. Reactive arthritis synovial fluid and blood previously showed some of these motif variants.

This CDR3 is 17 amino acids long. The V gene's germline CDR1 is SGHTA and CDR2 FQGTGA. V was pared by 8 bases and J by 1 base, with 13 bases of the junction left unmatched. Of note for this clonotype: The target antigen is unknown.

V gene TRBV7-3 combines with J gene TRBJ2-7, with TRBD2 identical over 11 bases. Input material: blood, either unsorted or a sorted T cell fraction (not recorded which). This clonotype was obtained from a male donor with ankylosing spondylitis. CDR3 amino acids: CASSLLTSGRYSYEQYF. DNA for the CDR3: TGTGCCAGCTCCTTACTAACTAGCGGGAGATATTCCTACGAGCAGTACTTC. Combining the CDR3 with reference TRBV7-3 and TRBJ2-7 gives the whole variable domain GAGVSQTPSNKVTEKGKYVELRCDPISGHTALYWYRQSLGQGPEFLIYFQGTGAADDSGLPNDRFFAVRPEGSVSTLKIQRTERGDSAVYLCASSLLTSGRYSYEQYFGPGTRLTVT.